The present T cell receptor (beta chain) was sequenced within a study of tissue T cells after allogeneic stem cell transplantation. Data came from immunoSEQ multiplex PCR; TCRdb stores just in-frame clones and leaves some out. The sample gives 8,500 to 10,000 clones, about 56% of which show up once; around 19% is in the top ten. Concerning this clone: Antigen unknown.

Trimming stripped 1 base from V and 4 bases from J, with 2 bases between. CDR3 length equals 11 residues. CDR1 is DFQATT and CDR2 is SNEGSKA in the germline V gene (reference sequence). Study observations and caveats: TCR repertoires tracked anatomic similarity, regardless of disease or transplant status. Which tissue TCRs were alloreactive or antigen-specific was not determined. Some clones might be persisting host cells. Tissue-detected TCR repertoire was only partly captured by blood and spleen T cells.

The rearrangement uses TRBV20-1 and TRBJ1-5, with unresolved D. The input for sequencing was tissue from the jejunum, taken at autopsy. The receptor was isolated from a female donor at least 60 years old with lung cancer. This chain's CDR3 is CSARGNQPQHF. In nucleotides, the CDR3 is TGCAGTGCTAGAGGAAATCAGCCCCAGCATTTT.